This T cell receptor beta chain was captured in a study of monozygotic twins with inflammatory bowel disease. Findings of the study overall: IBD patients share fewer clonotypes with other people than healthy twins do, especially with disease activity. Twin concordance left repertoire similarity unchanged, with limited power a possible explanation for this lack of difference. Among patients, repertoires may have gained variability from differing immunosuppressive treatments.

CDR3 size: 14 residues. Germline CDR1 DFQATT, CDR2 SNEGSKA (reference sequence). With the 5' RACE reads reprocessed, TCRdb shows one record per CDR3 protein and no DNA. This repertoire includes approximately 45,000 distinct CDR3 sequences. Turning to this clonotype: Antigen unknown.

This clonotype was sampled from a human donor with ulcerative colitis or Crohn's disease, or a healthy co-twin of an affected twin (not recorded which). V is TRBV20-1 and J is TRBJ2-7. The specimen sequenced was blood. The CDR3: CSASEGYSPYEQYF.